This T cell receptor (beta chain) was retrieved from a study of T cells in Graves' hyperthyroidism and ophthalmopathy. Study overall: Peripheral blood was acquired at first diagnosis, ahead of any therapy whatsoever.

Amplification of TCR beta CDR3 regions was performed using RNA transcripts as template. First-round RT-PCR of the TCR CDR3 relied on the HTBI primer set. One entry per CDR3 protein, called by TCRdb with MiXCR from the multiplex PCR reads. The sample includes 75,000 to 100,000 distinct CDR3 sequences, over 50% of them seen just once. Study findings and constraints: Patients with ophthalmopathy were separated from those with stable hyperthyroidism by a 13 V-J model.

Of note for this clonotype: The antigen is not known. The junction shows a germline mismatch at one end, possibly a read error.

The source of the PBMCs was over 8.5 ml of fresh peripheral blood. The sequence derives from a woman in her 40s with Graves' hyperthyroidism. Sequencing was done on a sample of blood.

The CDR3 nucleotides are TGTGCCAGCAGCCTGAAGACAGGACCTAACTACGAGCAGTACTTC. This translates into CASSLKTGPNYEQYF. The chain has TRBV15 and TRBJ2-7; perhaps TRBD1 as D (6 bases). Germline-derived CDR1 and CDR2 are LNHNV and YYDKDF (reference sequence). CDR3 size: 15 residues.